This TCR beta chain was sequenced during a study of human T cells and chemical hapten exposure. Findings and caveats of the study: There was no change with DPC sensitization in TCRs above 1 in 1000 frequency.

This clonotype was seen many times. Its target is not known. The time point was: healthy volunteer bleed at 2 weeks. Total RNA was extracted from unfractionated whole blood. Per the original methods: Samples had a median of about 96,000 TCRs, ranging about 23,224 to 700,000. TCRdb itself ran the RACE reads through MiXCR, one entry per CDR3 protein. These V and J calls rely on TCRdb rather than the paper's analysis. The data hold more than 70,000 distinct CDR3 sequences, with 8.5% to 9% observed a single time. The V end lost 6 bases, the J end lost 5 bases, and 19 bases lay between the germline ends. The length of the CDR3 is 15 residues. CDR1 and CDR2 from the germline V gene are SEHNR and FQNEAQ (reference sequence).

The rearrangement links TRBV7-9 to TRBJ1-1, with D uncertain. The TCR comes from a female donor in good health. Some clones in this sample may be carry-over from other donors' samples. The sample was whole blood. CDR3 region: CASSYSGLFPTEAFF. DNA for the CDR3: TGTGCCAGCAGTTATTCCGGGCTGTTTCCGACTGAAGCTTTCTTT.